This T cell receptor beta chain was captured in a study of blood T cell repertoires in COVID-19. In the authors' workflow: Scientists estimated how many nucleated cells there were by amplifying reference gene primers. Sequencing used immunoSEQ multiplex PCR; TCRdb keeps in-frame clones, though not all of them. V and J calls and clone size are given by that table; D and trimming were obtained from the DNA. The sample consists of around 150,000 clones, about 92% of them appearing once. The CDR3 extends over 16 amino acids. Germline V gene data show CDR1 as LNHDA and CDR2 as SQIVND (reference sequence). V gave up 5 bases and J gave up 5 bases, with 21 bases separating them.

The TCR was taken from a man aged 30 to 45 with COVID-19, enrolled during active disease. This chain joins TRBV19 and TRBJ1-1, with a tentative D call TRBD1 (5 bases). The specimen sequenced was peripheral blood. The CDR3 region is CASSPHMTGGGTEAFF. The DNA of the CDR3 is TGTGCCAGTAGTCCTCATATGACCGGCGGGGGGACTGAAGCTTTCTTT.